The rows below give T cell receptor beta chains drawn from one sample of a study of T cells in tuberculosis. Generated by immunoSEQ multiplex PCR, the TCRdb table keeps only in-frame clones and is missing some. This table holds about 36,000 clones, about 94% found once. The specimen sequenced was PBMCs. Receptor source: a donor aged 10-35 years with latent tuberculosis or without tuberculosis infection. The CDR3 runs from the conserved cysteine through the conserved F or W. D genes are given only for firm matches. Some rows have no size entry. The others give once, few or many, or a class for an expanded clone.

d_call	v_call	clone_size	j_call	cdr3_nt	cdr3_aa
.	TRBV30	.	TRBJ2-1	TGTGCCTGGAGTAGGCTGGAGAGCTACAATGAGCAGTTCTTC	CAWSRLESYNEQFF
TRBD2	TRBV6-5	once	TRBJ2-2	TGTGCCAGCAGTAGCACGGGGGGAAACACCGGGGAGCTGTTTTTT	CASSSTGGNTGELFF
.	TRBV29-1	.	TRBJ2-3	TGCAGCGTTGTCAGGGGTCCAGATACGCAGTATTTT	CSVVRGPDTQYF
TRBD1	TRBV11-3	.	TRBJ2-2	TGTGCCAGCAGCTTAGACAGGGGGCGGAACACCGGGGAGCTGTTTTTT	CASSLDRGRNTGELFF
.	TRBV6-5	.	TRBJ2-7	TGTGCCAGCAAGGAATCAAGGGAGGACGAGCAGTACTTC	CASKESREDEQYF
.	TRBV7-9	once	TRBJ1-6	TGTGCCAGCAGCTTAGGAGGCCTGGGGGGTAAATCGCGAAATTCACCCCTCCACTTT	CASSLGGLGGKSRNSPLHF
.	TRBV6-5	.	TRBJ1-1	TGTGCCAGCAGTTACTCGAGAGGTTTTGGCAACACTGAAGCTTTCTTT	CASSYSRGFGNTEAFF
.	TRBV6-5	.	TRBJ1-1	TGTGCCAGCAGTTACGCGACAGACCTAGAAGCTTTCTTT	CASSYATDLEAFF
.	TRBV5-1	.	TRBJ1-2	TGCGCCAGCAGCCCGCGGGAGAGTTACTATGGCTACACCTTC	CASSPRESYYGYTF
.	TRBV6-1	.	TRBJ1-6	TGTGCCAGCAGTGAAGCGGGGAATTTCGGGGGGTTAGATTCACCCCTCCACTTT	CASSEAGNFGGLDSPLHF
TRBD1	TRBV5-6	.	TRBJ2-7	TGTGCCAGCAGCTTGGCCTCCGGGACAGGCACCTACGAGCAGTACTTC	CASSLASGTGTYEQYF
.	TRBV10-3	.	TRBJ1-2	TGTGCCATCAGTGATTCTAAGGGAGAAGGCTATGGCTACACCTTC	CAISDSKGEGYGYTF
.	TRBV30	.	TRBJ1-3	TGTGCCTCGATTACCACAGGGAACAAAAGAAACACCATATATTTT	CASITTGNKRNTIYF
TRBD2	TRBV19	.	TRBJ2-3	TGTGCCACCGGGGGGGCTGGCACAGATACGCAGTATTTT	CATGGAGTDTQYF
.	TRBV19	.	TRBJ1-2	TGTGCCAGTAGTATCCGGGAAGCGAATGGCTACACCTTC	CASSIREANGYTF
TRBD1	TRBV10-2	once	TRBJ1-6	TGCGCCAGCAATGATGGGACAGGGGTTGGTTCCTATAATTCACCCCTCCACTTT	CASNDGTGVGSYNSPLHF
TRBD1	TRBV5-1	once	TRBJ1-1	TGCGCCAGCAGCACGGGACAGACGCCTATCAGGAACACTGAAGCTTTCTTT	CASSTGQTPIRNTEAFF
.	TRBV6-5	.	TRBJ1-1	TGTGCCAGCATGCGGGCAAGGGGGATGAACACTGAAGCTTTCTTT	CASMRARGMNTEAFF
.	TRBV5-6	.	TRBJ1-5	TGTGCCAGCAGCTTGGCAGGGGATCCGAACAATCAGCCCCAGCATTTT	CASSLAGDPNNQPQHF
.	TRBV5-4	.	TRBJ1-2	TGTGCCAGCAGCGCCGACAGCTTACAAAACTATGGCTACACCTTC	CASSADSLQNYGYTF
.	TRBV10-2	.	TRBJ1-2	TGCGCCAGCAGTGAGTTTTTATCCTATGGCTACACCTTC	CASSEFLSYGYTF
.	TRBV9	.	TRBJ2-3	TGTGCCAGCAGCGTAGAAACTCAAGCCGATACGCAGTATTTT	CASSVETQADTQYF
TRBD1	TRBV5-6	.	TRBJ1-2	TGTGCCAGCAGCTTCAGAACAGGGGGCAGGCTCTATGGCTACACCTTC	CASSFRTGGRLYGYTF
.	TRBV6-4	.	TRBJ2-1	TGTGCCAGCAGTGAATTTAAGGGAGAATACAATGAGCAGTTCTTC	CASSEFKGEYNEQFF